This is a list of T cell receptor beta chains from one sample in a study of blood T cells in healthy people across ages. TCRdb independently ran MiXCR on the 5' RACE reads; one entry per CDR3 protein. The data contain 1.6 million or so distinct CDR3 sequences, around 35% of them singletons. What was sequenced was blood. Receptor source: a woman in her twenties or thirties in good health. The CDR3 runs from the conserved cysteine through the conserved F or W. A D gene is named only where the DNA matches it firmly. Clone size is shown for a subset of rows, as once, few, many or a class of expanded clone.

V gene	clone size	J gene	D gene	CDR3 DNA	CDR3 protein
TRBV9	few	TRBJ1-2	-	TGTGCCAGCAGCCCGCCGGGTGGGGTGGAATTTAACTATGGCTACACCTTC	CASSPPGGVEFNYGYTF
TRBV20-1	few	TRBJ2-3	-	TGCAGTGCCCCGGGCAGGACGACAGATACGCAGTATTTT	CSAPGRTTDTQYF
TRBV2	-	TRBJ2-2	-	TGTGCCAGCAGTGAGTATAGATCCACCGGGGAGCTGTTTTTT	CASSEYRSTGELFF
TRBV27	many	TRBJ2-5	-	TGTGCCAGCAGTTTATATGGGACGCAAGAGACCCAGTACTTC	CASSLYGTQETQYF
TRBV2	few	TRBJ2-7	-	TGTGCCAGCCACTCACTAGGGGCCCCCCAAGGGAGCTCCTACGAGCAGTACTTC	CASHSLGAPQGSSYEQYF
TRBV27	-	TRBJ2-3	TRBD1	TGTGCCAGCAGTGTCAGGGGGACCCCTTCACGTAGCACAGATACGCAGTATTTT	CASSVRGTPSRSTDTQYF
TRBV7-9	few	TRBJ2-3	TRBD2	TGTGCCAGCAGCTTGGTGGGAGGGTACACAGATACGCAGTATTTT	CASSLVGGYTDTQYF
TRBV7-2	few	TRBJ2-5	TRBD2	TGTGCCAGCAGCTCTTGGGGAGGGGTTACCCAGTACTTC	CASSSWGGVTQYF
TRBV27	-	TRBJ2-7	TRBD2	TGTGCCAGCAGTTTTATTGCGGGAGGGGGGGTCCACGAGCAGTACTTC	CASSFIAGGGVHEQYF
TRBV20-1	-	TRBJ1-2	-	TGCAGTGGTCTCTCGTCGGGTAGGGGCTATGGCTACACCTTC	CSGLSSGRGYGYTF
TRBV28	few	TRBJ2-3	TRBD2	TGTGCCAGCAGTTTACTAAGATTTAGGACTAGCGGGACCACAGATACGCAGTATTTT	CASSLLRFRTSGTTDTQYF
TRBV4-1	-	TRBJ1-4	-	TGCGCCAGCAGCCAAGATACCAGGGAAGGTAATGAAAAACTGTTTTTT	CASSQDTREGNEKLFF
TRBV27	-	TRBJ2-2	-	TGTGCCAGCAGTTTATTTCTGGCGGGCCGAAGAGGCGGGGAGCTGTTTTTT	CASSLFLAGRRGGELFF
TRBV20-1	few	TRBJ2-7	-	TGCAGTGCTAGGGAGGACAAGAGCTCCTACGAGCAGTACTTC	CSAREDKSSYEQYF
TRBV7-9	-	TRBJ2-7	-	TGTGCCAGCAGCTTACTCTCCGACTACGAGCAGTACTTC	CASSLLSDYEQYF
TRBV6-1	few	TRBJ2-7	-	TGTGCCAGCAGTGAATGGAAGGCACTCTCCTACGAGCAGTACTTC	CASSEWKALSYEQYF
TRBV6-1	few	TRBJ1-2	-	TGTGCCAGCAGTGAAGCTAGGGGACCTAACTATGGCTACACCTTC	CASSEARGPNYGYTF
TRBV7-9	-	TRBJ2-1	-	TGTGCCAGCAACCAGATCACAGGGTTGAGCAATGAGCAGTTCTTC	CASNQITGLSNEQFF
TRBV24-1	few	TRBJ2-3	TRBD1	TGTGCCACCAGTGACTCTTACAGGGGGCTTACAGATACGCAGTATTTT	CATSDSYRGLTDTQYF
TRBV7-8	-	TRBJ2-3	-	TGTGCCAGCAGCCAAGAAGGCAGCCTCACCGGCCAGTATTTT	CASSQEGSLTGQYF
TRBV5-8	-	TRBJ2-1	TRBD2	TGTGCCAGCAGCTTTCGGGTCCTTAGCGGGAGCTCCTACAATGAGCAGTTCTTC	CASSFRVLSGSSYNEQFF
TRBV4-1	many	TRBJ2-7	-	TGCGCCAGCAGCCAAGAATCGGCCGAGCAGTACTTC	CASSQESAEQYF
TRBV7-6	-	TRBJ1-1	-	TGTGCCAGCAGCTTAGCTTTCGGACATTTAAACACTGAAGCTTTCTTT	CASSLAFGHLNTEAFF
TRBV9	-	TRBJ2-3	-	TGTGCCAGCAGCGTACGGTCAGTAACCCCGGGCACGGATACGCAGTATTTT	CASSVRSVTPGTDTQYF
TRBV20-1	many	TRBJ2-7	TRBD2	TGCAGTGCCCCGGGGGGAGAGAGGTACGAGCAGTACTTC	CSAPGGERYEQYF
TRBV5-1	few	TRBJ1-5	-	TGCGCCAGCAGCTTGGACAGCTTTTCCAATCAGCCCCAGCATTTT	CASSLDSFSNQPQHF